A single sample gave rise to the 15 T cell receptor beta chains below, sequenced in a study of control samples from healthy donors and cancer patients. Data came from immunoSEQ multiplex PCR; TCRdb stores just in-frame clones and leaves some out. Of about 120,000 clones in the sample, around 89% were seen once. The sequencing input was PBMCs. All receptors come from a woman aged 50 to 60 with colorectal cancer.

The chain uses TRBV19 and TRBJ2-5; TRBD1 agrees at 12 bases. Looked up from germline, CDR1 is LNHDA and CDR2 is SQIVND (reference sequence). The CDR3 extends over 14 amino acids. V shed 5 bases and J 5 bases; nucleotides not matched to a gene: 3. In DNA form, the CDR3 reads TGTGCCAGTAGTGTGGGACAGGGGGCGGAGACCCAGTACTTC. The encoded protein is CASSVGQGAETQYF.

The genes are TRBV5-4 and TRBJ1-1; TRBD1 agrees at 7 bases. Germline values: CDR1 SGHNT, CDR2 YYREEE (reference sequence). Losses at the gene ends were 4 bases for V and 0 bases for J; bases not matched to a gene: 6. The CDR3 is made up of 15 amino acids. CDR3: CASSPRQGMNTEAFF. In DNA form, the CDR3 reads TGTGCCAGCAGCCCCCGACAGGGAATGAACACTGAAGCTTTCTTT.

This chain joins TRBV20-1 and TRBJ1-2; D is uncertain. From germline, CDR1 is DFQATT and CDR2 SNEGSKA (reference sequence). The germline V and J ends were trimmed by 5 bases and 4 bases, with 8 bases remaining between them. The CDR3 is 11 residues long. CDR3 loop: CSALVSYGYTF. The CDR3 DNA is TGCAGTGCTCTAGTATCCTATGGCTACACCTTC.

V is TRBV29-1 and J is TRBJ2-3; 8 bases line up with TRBD2. V gave up 1 base and J gave up 2 bases; unmatched junction bases: 11. The CDR3 spans 17 residues. Germline CDR1 reads SQVTM; CDR2 reads ANQGSEA. DNA of the CDR3: TGCAGCGTTGAAGGGCGTCGGGAGGGGGGGGCCACAGATACGCAGTATTTT. Its protein is CSVEGRREGGATDTQYF.

The gene calls are TRBV19 and TRBJ1-4; maybe TRBD1 (5 bases). The CDR3 is 16 amino acids. V lost 3 bases to trimming and J lost 0 bases, with 11 bases between them. Germline V gene sequence: CDR1 LNHDA, CDR2 SQIVND (reference sequence). CDR3 nucleotide sequence: TGTGCCAGTAGTATTCAGAAGGACACAACTAATGAAAAACTGTTTTTT. Its protein is CASSIQKDTTNEKLFF.

Here the CDR3 reads CASSRGDRGSDYEQYF. The CDR3 DNA sequence: TGTGCCAGCAGCCGAGGCGACAGGGGAAGTGACTACGAGCAGTACTTC. The V and J genes are TRBV3-1 (or the pseudogene TRBV3-2) and TRBJ2-7; TRBD1 matches 8 bases. With V trimmed by 4 bases and J by 3 bases, 11 bases remained unmatched. This CDR3 is 16 amino acids long. CDR1 LGHDT and CDR2 YNNKEL come from the germline V gene (reference sequence).

This rearrangement joins TRBV20-1 to TRBJ1-1; D gene ambiguous. This CDR3 has 10 residues. CDR1 and CDR2 from the germline V gene are DFQATT and SNEGSKA (reference sequence). The ends were cut back, 5 bases at V and 5 bases at J, with 6 bases in the middle. The CDR3 bases are TGCAGTGCTGATTGGACTGAAGCTTTCTTT. Translated: CSADWTEAFF.

The V and J genes are TRBV9 and TRBJ1-1, with D unclear. Germline CDR1 and CDR2: SGDLS and YYNGEE. The CDR3 sequence is 14 residues long. The V end lost 5 bases, the J end lost 4 bases, and 15 bases lay between the germline ends. CDR3 sequence: CASSPEGRPTEAFF. CDR3 in DNA: TGTGCCAGCAGTCCCGAGGGCCGGCCCACTGAAGCTTTCTTT. Full variable domain (remainder filled in from reference TRBV9 and TRBJ1-1): DSGVTQTPKHLITATGQRVTLRCSPRSGDLSVYWYQQSLDQGLQFLIQYYNGEERAKGNILERFSAQQFPDLHSELNLSSLELGDSALYFCASSPEGRPTEAFFGQGTRLTVV.

The DNA for the CDR3 is TGTGCCAGCAGCCAGGTGCCGGTTGCAGATACGCAGTATTTT. Amino acids: CASSQVPVADTQYF. The V gene is TRBV14, the J gene TRBJ2-3; D is unclear. Germline CDR1 reads SGHDN; CDR2 reads FVKESK. The V gene lost 3 bases and the J gene lost 4 bases, with 11 bases spanning the gap. The CDR3 loop spans 14 amino acids.

This clone has only one observation. This sequence joins TRBV28 and TRBJ2-7; perhaps D is TRBD1 or TRBD2 (5 bases each). CDR1 is MDHEN, CDR2 SYDVKM, per germline. The CDR3 length is 13 residues. Trimming cost V 2 bases and J 2 bases, with 7 bases left between them. The CDR3 coding sequence is TGTGCCAGCAGTTTAGTGGGGGCCTACGAGCAGTACTTC. This encodes CASSLVGAYEQYF.

This clone has just one count. In DNA, the CDR3 is TGTGCCAGTAGTGAAACTACGTCTACGCAGTATTTT. Residues: CASSETTSTQYF. The V call is TRBV19, the J call TRBJ2-3; D is unclear. The V end lost 5 bases, the J end lost 8 bases, and 11 bases lay between the germline ends. Per the germline V gene, CDR1 is LNHDA and CDR2 is SQIVND (reference sequence). The CDR3 spans 12 residues.

The chain employs TRBV9 and TRBJ1-2; D may be TRBD1 (6 bases). CDR1 is SGDLS and CDR2 is YYNGEE in the germline V gene. Trimming removed 4 bases at V and 4 bases at J, with 14 bases between. This CDR3 comprises 14 residues. This chain's CDR3 is CASSPVGQLYGYTF. The DNA for the CDR3 is TGTGCCAGCAGCCCTGTCGGACAGCTCTATGGCTACACCTTC.

The chain uses TRBV7-8 and TRBJ2-2; 8 bases fit TRBD2. This CDR3 has 16 residues. V lost 2 bases to trimming and J lost 7 bases; unmatched junction nucleotides: 9. From germline, CDR1 is SGHVS and CDR2 FQNEAQ. CDR3 nucleotide sequence: TGTGCCAGCAGCTTACTGAGCGGGAGTAACGGCGGGGAGCTGTTTTTT. Translating it yields CASSLLSGSNGGELFF.

Only one count was recorded for this clone. The chain has TRBV6-5 and TRBJ1-1; 7 bases are a match to TRBD1. The CDR3 is 14 residues long. CDR1 is MNHEY, CDR2 SVGAGI, per germline. The junction had 8 bases not matched to a gene; V was cut back by 10 bases and J by 0 bases. The CDR3 loop reads CATRGWGLNTEAFF. The CDR3 DNA reads as TGTGCCACCAGGGGGTGGGGGCTGAACACTGAAGCTTTCTTT.

CDR3 nucleotides: TGTGCCAGCAGTTCTAGTCGAGGACTAGCACAGCAGTACTTC. Protein: CASSSSRGLAQQYF. The chain is built from TRBV11-2 and TRBJ2-7; 8 positions match TRBD2. CDR1 SGHAT and CDR2 FQNNGV come from the germline V gene. The CDR3 covers 14 residues. After removal of 6 bases from V and 8 bases from J, the junction contained 12 bases not matched to a gene.